This is a list of T cell receptor beta chains from one sample in a study of CD4 T cells in relation to SARS-CoV-2 and coronaviruses. Clones were sequenced by immunoSEQ multiplex PCR, and TCRdb holds only the in-frame ones, with some missing. The table has 60,000 or so clones, roughly 93% seen once. The source material was naive CD4+ T cells from PBMCs. The receptors here all came from a human donor in good health. Each CDR3 is given with its conserved first and last residue. A D gene is named only where the DNA matches it firmly. Part of the rows lack a size; the others show once, few, many or a class for expanded clones.

-,TRBJ2-1,-,16,TRBV24-1,TGTGCCACCAGTGATTCCCAAGGGCAGAACTACAATGAGCAGTTCTTC,CATSDSQGQNYNEQFF
-,TRBJ1-2,-,13,TRBV28,TGTGCCAGCAGTCCCGGACAATTCTATGGCTACACCTTC,CASSPGQFYGYTF
-,TRBJ2-5,-,13,TRBV12-3/TRBV12-4,TGTGCCAGCAGCAGACAGAACCAAGAGACCCAGTACTTC,CASSRQNQETQYF
-,TRBJ2-1,TRBD2,14,TRBV5-4,TGTGCCAGCAGCCCCGCGGGAGGTTGGTATGAGCAGTTCTTC,CASSPAGGWYEQFF
-,TRBJ2-1,TRBD2,16,TRBV5-1,TGCGCCAGCAGCCGGGGGACTAGCGGGACCTTCAATGAGCAGTTCTTC,CASSRGTSGTFNEQFF
-,TRBJ1-6,-,17,TRBV9,TGTGCCAGCAGCGCAGATCATTGGCCGAGGTTAAATTCACCCCTCCACTTT,CASSADHWPRLNSPLHF
-,TRBJ2-5,TRBD2,17,TRBV9,TGTGCCAGCAGCGTAGAGGGTAGCGGGAGCATTCGGGAGACCCAGTACTTC,CASSVEGSGSIRETQYF
-,TRBJ2-5,TRBD1,14,TRBV7-9,TGTGCCAGCAGCCGGACAGGGATTCAAGAGACCCAGTACTTC,CASSRTGIQETQYF
-,TRBJ2-7,TRBD2,15,TRBV28,TGTGCCAGCAGAGCCCGGCTAGCGGGTACCTACGAGCAGTACTTC,CASRARLAGTYEQYF
-,TRBJ2-2,-,15,TRBV4-1,TGCGCCAGCAGCCAATTGGCAGGGTACACCGGGGAGCTGTTTTTT,CASSQLAGYTGELFF
-,TRBJ2-7,-,12,TRBV5-4,TGTGCCAGCAGCTTGTCCAGTGGCGAGCAGTACTTC,CASSLSSGEQYF
-,TRBJ1-4,-,14,TRBV19,TGTGCCAGTAGCCGGGGCCCAGAGACAGAAAAACTGTTTTTT,CASSRGPETEKLFF
-,TRBJ1-2,-,13,TRBV12-3/TRBV12-4,TGTGCCAGCAGTTCAGACAGAAGCTATGGCTACACCTTC,CASSSDRSYGYTF
-,TRBJ1-4,-,14,TRBV27,TGTGCCAGCAGTTTTGACAGTACTAATGAAAAACTGTTTTTT,CASSFDSTNEKLFF
-,TRBJ1-1,-,14,TRBV29-1,TGCAGCGTTGAACTCTTGTGGGGAGGGACTGAAGCTTTCTTT,CSVELLWGGTEAFF
-,TRBJ1-1,-,14,TRBV5-1,TGCGCCAGCAGCCCACAGGGAATCAGCACTGAAGCTTTCTTT,CASSPQGISTEAFF
-,TRBJ1-6,TRBD1,14,TRBV28,TGTGCCAGCAGTTCAGGGACAGGAGGATCACCCCTCCACTTT,CASSSGTGGSPLHF
-,TRBJ2-7,-,14,TRBV5-1,TGCGCCAGCAGCTTGGGACAGGTCTCCTACGAGCAGTACTTC,CASSLGQVSYEQYF
once,TRBJ1-2,-,12,TRBV6-5,TGTGCCAGCAGGGAGACCCCCTATGGCTACACCTTC,CASRETPYGYTF
once,TRBJ2-5,TRBD2,16,TRBV5-1,TGCGCCAGCGAGGGACTAGCGGGAGGCTCCCGGGAGACCCAGTACTTC,CASEGLAGGSRETQYF
-,TRBJ2-7,-,14,TRBV5-1,TGCGCCAGCAGTTCCAGGGGCGCGGACTACGAGCAGTACTTC,CASSSRGADYEQYF
-,TRBJ1-2,TRBD1,14,TRBV18,TGTGCCAGCTCACGGCAGACAGGGAAGGAGGGCTACACCTTC,CASSRQTGKEGYTF
-,TRBJ2-1,-,13,TRBV28,TGTGCCAGCAGTTTAGTGTTAGGTAGGGAGCAGTTCTTC,CASSLVLGREQFF
-,TRBJ1-4,-,12,TRBV6-5,TGTGCCAGCAGGGTTCTTAATGAAAAACTGTTTTTT,CASRVLNEKLFF
-,TRBJ2-5,-,14,TRBV11-2,TGTGCCAGCAGCTTAGCGGCGGGGACGGAGACCCAGTACTTC,CASSLAAGTETQYF
-,TRBJ2-7,-,14,TRBV14,TGTGCCAGCACCAAAGAGTCCAGGCCCTACGAGCAGTACTTC,CASTKESRPYEQYF
-,TRBJ2-5,-,14,TRBV6-1,TGTGCCAGCAGTGAAGCGGTAACACAAGAGACCCAGTACTTC,CASSEAVTQETQYF
-,TRBJ2-4,TRBD1,16,TRBV19,TGTGCCAGTAGCACCGGGACAGGGATAGCCAAAAACATTCAGTACTTC,CASSTGTGIAKNIQYF
-,TRBJ1-1,-,16,TRBV14,TGTGCCAGCAGCCAAGTAGCGGGATTCAGCCACACTGAAGCTTTCTTT,CASSQVAGFSHTEAFF
few,TRBJ1-5,-,15,TRBV18,TGTGCCAGCTCACCGGCAGGGGATAGCAATCAGCCCCAGCATTTT,CASSPAGDSNQPQHF
-,TRBJ1-5,-,15,TRBV4-1,TGCGCCAGCAGCCAAGATAGAGGGATGGGTCAGCCCCAGCATTTT,CASSQDRGMGQPQHF
-,TRBJ1-3,-,13,TRBV7-3,TGTGCCAGCAGCACAGGGTCGGGAAACACCATATATTTT,CASSTGSGNTIYF
-,TRBJ2-5,-,12,TRBV28,TGTGCCAGCAGTTTACTGAAAGAGACCCAGTACTTC,CASSLLKETQYF
-,TRBJ1-2,-,12,TRBV28,TGTGCCAGCAGTTTGAGTAACTATGGCTACACCTTC,CASSLSNYGYTF
few,TRBJ2-1,-,13,TRBV30,TGTGCCTGGATGGCGGGGTCTGGAAATGAGCAGTTCTTC,CAWMAGSGNEQFF
once,TRBJ2-2,TRBD1,16,TRBV5-1,TGCGCCAGCAGCTTGGCGACAGGGGGCTCGGCCGGGGAGCTGTTTTTT,CASSLATGGSAGELFF
-,TRBJ2-1,-,15,TRBV28,TGTGCCAGCAGTTTACAAGGCTACTCCTACAATGAGCAGTTCTTC,CASSLQGYSYNEQFF
-,TRBJ1-6,-,15,TRBV11-2,TGTGCCAGCAGCCAGGACAGAGCCTATAATTCACCCCTCCACTTT,CASSQDRAYNSPLHF